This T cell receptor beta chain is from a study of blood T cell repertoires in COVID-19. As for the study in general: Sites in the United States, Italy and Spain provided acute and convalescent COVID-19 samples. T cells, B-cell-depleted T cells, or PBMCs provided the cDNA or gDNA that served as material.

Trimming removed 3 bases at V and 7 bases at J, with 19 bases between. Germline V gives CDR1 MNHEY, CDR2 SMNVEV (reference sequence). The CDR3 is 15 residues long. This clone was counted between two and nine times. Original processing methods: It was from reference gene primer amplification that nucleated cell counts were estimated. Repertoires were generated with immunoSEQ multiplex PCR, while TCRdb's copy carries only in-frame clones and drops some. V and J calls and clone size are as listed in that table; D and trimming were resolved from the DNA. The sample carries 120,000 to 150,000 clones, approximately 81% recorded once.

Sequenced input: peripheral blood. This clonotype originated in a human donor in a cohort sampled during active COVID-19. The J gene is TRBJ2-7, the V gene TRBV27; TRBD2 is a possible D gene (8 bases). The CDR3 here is CASSLDRGGGGEQYF. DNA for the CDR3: TGTGCCAGCAGTTTGGACCGAGGGGGCGGGGGGGAGCAGTACTTC.